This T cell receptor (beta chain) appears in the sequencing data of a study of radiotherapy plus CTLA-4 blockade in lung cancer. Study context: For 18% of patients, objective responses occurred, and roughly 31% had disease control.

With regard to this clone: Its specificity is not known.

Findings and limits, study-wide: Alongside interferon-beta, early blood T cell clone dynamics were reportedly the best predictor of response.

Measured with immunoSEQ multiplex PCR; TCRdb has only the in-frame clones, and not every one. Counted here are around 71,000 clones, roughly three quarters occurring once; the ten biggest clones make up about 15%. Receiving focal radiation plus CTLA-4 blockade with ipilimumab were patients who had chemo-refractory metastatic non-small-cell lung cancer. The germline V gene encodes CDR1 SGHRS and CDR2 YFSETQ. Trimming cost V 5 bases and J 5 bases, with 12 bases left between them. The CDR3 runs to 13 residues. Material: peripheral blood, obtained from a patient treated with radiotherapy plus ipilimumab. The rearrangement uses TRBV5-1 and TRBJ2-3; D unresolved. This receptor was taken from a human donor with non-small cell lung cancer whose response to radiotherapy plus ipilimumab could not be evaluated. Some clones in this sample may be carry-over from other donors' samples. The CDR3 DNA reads TGCGCCAGCAGGACCATTCCGGGAGATACGCAGTATTTT. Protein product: CASRTIPGDTQYF.